These T cell receptor beta chains were read from a single sample in a study of blood T cells in healthy people across ages. TCRdb ran MiXCR on the 5' RACE reads and lists one entry per CDR3 protein. Of more than 750,000 distinct CDR3 sequences listed, approximately 32% were seen once; the top ten hold roughly 10%. The same data also went into a second study, on T cells of mothers and their children.

The sample taken for sequencing was blood. The receptors derive from a woman in her forties in good health. Both conserved end residues are part of each CDR3. Clone size is stated in some rows and not others, as once, few, many or a class when expanded.

abundance,v_gene,CDR3aa
-,TRBV9,CASSVEGTPHYERYF
-,TRBV20-1,CSAPLGRGADTQYF
few,TRBV11-2,CASSLDVAGGIETQYF
few,TRBV28,CTSRGQANTGELFF
few,TRBV27,CASSSGPPSGSNQPQHF
many,TRBV7-3,CASSVQQGYEQYF
-,TRBV12-3/TRBV12-4,CASSLATGEHIQYF
many,TRBV3-1,CASSQLPGEQYF
many,TRBV7-2,CASSPRGPSAYEQYF
-,TRBV5-6,CASSFYGGKLFF
-,TRBV3-1,CASSQKQREGEAFF
once,TRBV19,CASSLQVRNEQFF
-,TRBV20-1,CSARDGKARGTGELFF
-,TRBV7-8,CASSYSGAPYNEQFF
-,TRBV5-1,CASSPRTGPEQYF
few,TRBV30,CARSVGGSYEQYF
-,TRBV3-1,CASSQGTEYSQALHF
-,TRBV6-2/TRBV6-3,CVSSYERGRQPQHF
-,TRBV7-2,CASSFWGGTTNEKLFF
many,TRBV20-1,CTFSIQETQYF
few,TRBV12-3/TRBV12-4,CASSLWGDYYNEQFF
many,TRBV5-1,CASSFGHLYGYTF
many,TRBV6-6,CASSYIGISYNEQFF
many,TRBV20-1,CSARAPTGVDEQYF
few,TRBV21-1,CASIPARAQPQHF
few,TRBV20-1,CSARVAGTVDSPLHF
-,TRBV3-1,CASSQTGRGYNEQFF
-,TRBV7-3,CAGSLTGTGVNYGYTF
many,TRBV10-3,CAIKAGNGYEQYF
-,TRBV4-1,CASSQDRGDSYNEQFF
many,TRBV3-1,CASSLRTSGYNEQFF
few,TRBV12-3/TRBV12-4,CASSSSGALHF
-,TRBV7-9,CASATGTGADTQYF
few,TRBV6-2/TRBV6-3,CASSRRDRANQPQHF
many,TRBV5-1,CASRERRVWGQETQYF
many,TRBV29-1,CSVVTTVYEQYF
-,TRBV27,CASSGGREMNTEAFF
-,TRBV20-1,CSAVRAGGPFNEQFF
few,TRBV7-2,CASSDDYRQGLWAYEQYF
-,TRBV28,CASSSTLTANTEAFF